This entry is about one T cell receptor (beta chain). Its antigen target is currently unknown. Base qualities are not provided; no much larger clone lies one nucleotide away. Library method: the immunoSEQ multiplex PCR assay. Entries here come from immuneACCESS through TCRdb and include only in-frame sequences with V and J called. Some clones fail to appear in such tables; in the studies checked, an unresolved V gene covers under half of the shortfall, and the cause of the remainder is unknown. Within this sample are tens of thousands of clones, with approximately 93% of them counted one time only. About 8.5% of the sample belongs to the ten largest clones. The data derive from a study of T cell changes during pregnancy in multiple sclerosis (dated by TCRdb to 2018 to 2020). Study-level background: The study looked at changes in the T cell repertoire across pregnancy in women with multiple sclerosis.

The CDR3 holds 14 amino acids from the cysteine to the phenylalanine. Only the CDR3 part of the read is kept: 42 bases, read in frame from the first base. For CDR1 and CDR2, the germline V gene lists SNHLY and FYNNEI. V trim: 6 bases; J trim: 4 bases; unmatched bases: 6. The material was CD8+ T cells from peripheral blood mononuclear cells, obtained in the third trimester of pregnancy. The chain is encoded by TRBV2 joined to TRBJ2-7; 10 junctional bases match TRBD1. The sequence derives from a female donor with multiple sclerosis, enrolled in a pregnancy study. At the DNA level, the sequence is TGTGCCAGCAGGCGGAGGGGACAGGGGTACGAGCAGTACTTC. The resulting protein is CASRRRGQGYEQYF.